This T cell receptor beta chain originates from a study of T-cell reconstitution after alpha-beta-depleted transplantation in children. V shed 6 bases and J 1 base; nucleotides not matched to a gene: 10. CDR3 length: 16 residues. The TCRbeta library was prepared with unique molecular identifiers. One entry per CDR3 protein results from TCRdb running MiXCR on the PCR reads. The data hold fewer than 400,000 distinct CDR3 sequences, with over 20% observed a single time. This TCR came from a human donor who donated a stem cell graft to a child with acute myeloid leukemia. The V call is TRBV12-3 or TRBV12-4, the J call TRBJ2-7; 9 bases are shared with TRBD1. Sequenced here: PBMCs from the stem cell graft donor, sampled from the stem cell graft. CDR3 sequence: CASSPPTGTGSYEQYF. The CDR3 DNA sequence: TGTGCCAGCAGCCCTCCTACCGGGACAGGGTCCTACGAGCAGTACTTC.